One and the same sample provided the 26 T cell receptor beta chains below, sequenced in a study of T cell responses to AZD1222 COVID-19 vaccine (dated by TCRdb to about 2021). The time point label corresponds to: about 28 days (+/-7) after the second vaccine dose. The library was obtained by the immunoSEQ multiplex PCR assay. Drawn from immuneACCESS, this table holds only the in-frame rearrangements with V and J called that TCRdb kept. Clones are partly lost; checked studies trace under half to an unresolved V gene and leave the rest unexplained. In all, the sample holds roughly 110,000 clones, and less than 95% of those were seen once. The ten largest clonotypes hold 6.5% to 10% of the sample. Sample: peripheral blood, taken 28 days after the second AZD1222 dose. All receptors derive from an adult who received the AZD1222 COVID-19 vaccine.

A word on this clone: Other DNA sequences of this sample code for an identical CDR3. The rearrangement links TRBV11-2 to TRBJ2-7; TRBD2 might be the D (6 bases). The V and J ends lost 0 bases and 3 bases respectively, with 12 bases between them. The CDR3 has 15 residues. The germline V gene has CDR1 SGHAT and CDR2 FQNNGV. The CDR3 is CASSLDLAVLYEQYF. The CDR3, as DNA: TGTGCCAGCAGCTTAGACTTAGCGGTCCTCTACGAGCAGTACTTC.

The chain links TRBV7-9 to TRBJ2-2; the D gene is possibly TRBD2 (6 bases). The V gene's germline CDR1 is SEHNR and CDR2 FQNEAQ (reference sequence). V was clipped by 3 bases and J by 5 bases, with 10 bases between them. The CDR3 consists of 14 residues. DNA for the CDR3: TGTGCCAGCAGCTTTGGACTACCTACCGGGGAGCTGTTTTTT. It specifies CASSFGLPTGELFF.

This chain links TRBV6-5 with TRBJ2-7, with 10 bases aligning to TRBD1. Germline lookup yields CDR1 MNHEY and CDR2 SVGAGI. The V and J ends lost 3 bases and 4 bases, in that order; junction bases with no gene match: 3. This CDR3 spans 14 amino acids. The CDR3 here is CASSYRDRGYEQYF. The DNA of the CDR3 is TGTGCCAGCAGTTATCGGGACAGGGGTTACGAGCAGTACTTC.

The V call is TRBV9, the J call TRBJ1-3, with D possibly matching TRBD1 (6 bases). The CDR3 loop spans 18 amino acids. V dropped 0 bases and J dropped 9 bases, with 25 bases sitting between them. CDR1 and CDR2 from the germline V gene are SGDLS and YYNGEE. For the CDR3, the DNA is TGTGCCAGCAGCGTAGCTCCGGGGGCTGACCTCTCGGGGAGCACCATATATTTT. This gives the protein CASSVAPGADLSGSTIYF.

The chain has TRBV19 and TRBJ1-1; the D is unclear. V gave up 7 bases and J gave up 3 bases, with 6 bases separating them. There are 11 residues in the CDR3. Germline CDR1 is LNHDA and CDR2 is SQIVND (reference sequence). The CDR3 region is CASMLYTEAFF. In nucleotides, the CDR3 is TGTGCCAGTATGCTTTACACTGAAGCTTTCTTT.

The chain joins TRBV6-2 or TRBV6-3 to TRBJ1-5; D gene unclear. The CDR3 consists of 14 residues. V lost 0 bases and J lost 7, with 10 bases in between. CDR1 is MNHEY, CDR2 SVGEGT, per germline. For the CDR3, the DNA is TGTGCCAGCAGTTACTCTACGGGTGCCCAGCCCCAGCATTTT. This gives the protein CASSYSTGAQPQHF.

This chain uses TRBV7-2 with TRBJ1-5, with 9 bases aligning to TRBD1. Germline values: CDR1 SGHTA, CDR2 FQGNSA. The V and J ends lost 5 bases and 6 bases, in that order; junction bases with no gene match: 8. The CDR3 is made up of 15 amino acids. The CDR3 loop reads CASSPLGQGIQPQHF. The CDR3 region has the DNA TGTGCCAGCAGCCCGCTCGGACAGGGGATTCAGCCCCAGCATTTT.

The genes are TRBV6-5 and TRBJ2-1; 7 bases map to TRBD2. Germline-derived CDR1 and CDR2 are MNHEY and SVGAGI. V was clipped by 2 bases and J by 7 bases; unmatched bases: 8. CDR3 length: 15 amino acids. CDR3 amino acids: CASSYGLAERNEQFF. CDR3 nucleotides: TGTGCCAGCAGTTACGGTCTAGCGGAAAGAAATGAGCAGTTCTTC.

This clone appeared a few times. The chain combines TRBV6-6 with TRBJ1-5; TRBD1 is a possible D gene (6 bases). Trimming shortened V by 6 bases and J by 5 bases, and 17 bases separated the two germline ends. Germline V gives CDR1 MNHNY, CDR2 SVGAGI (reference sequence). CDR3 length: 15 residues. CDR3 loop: CASRRTGLGDQPQHF. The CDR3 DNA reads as TGTGCCAGCAGGCGAACAGGGCTGGGGGATCAGCCCCAGCATTTT.

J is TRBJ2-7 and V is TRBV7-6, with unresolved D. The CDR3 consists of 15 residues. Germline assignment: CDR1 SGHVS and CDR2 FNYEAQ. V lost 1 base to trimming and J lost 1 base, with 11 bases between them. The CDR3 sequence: CASSLDYRESYEQYF. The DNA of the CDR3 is TGTGCCAGCAGCTTAGATTACCGCGAGTCCTACGAGCAGTACTTC. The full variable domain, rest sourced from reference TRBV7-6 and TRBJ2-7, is GAGVSQSPRYKVTKRGQDVALRCDPISGHVSLYWYRQALGQGPEFLTYFNYEAQQDKSGLPNDRFSAERPEGSISTLTIQRTEQRDSAMYRCASSLDYRESYEQYFGPGTRLTVT.

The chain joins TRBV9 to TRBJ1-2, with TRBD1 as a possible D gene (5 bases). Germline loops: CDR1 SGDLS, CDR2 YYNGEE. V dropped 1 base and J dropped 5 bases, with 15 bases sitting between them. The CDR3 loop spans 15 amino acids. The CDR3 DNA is TGTGCCAGCAGCGTAAAGGACACCTCAGGTTATGGCTACACCTTC. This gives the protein CASSVKDTSGYGYTF.

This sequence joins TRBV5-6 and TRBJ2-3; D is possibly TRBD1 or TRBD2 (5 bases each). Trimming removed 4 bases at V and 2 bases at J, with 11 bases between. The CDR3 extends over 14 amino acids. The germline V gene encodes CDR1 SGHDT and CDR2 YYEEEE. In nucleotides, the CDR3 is TGTGCCAGCAGCCGGGACCCAAACACAGATACGCAGTATTTT. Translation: CASSRDPNTDTQYF.

This chain's CDR3 is CASSKGLAVVTQYF. CDR3 coding DNA: TGTGCCAGCAGTAAGGGACTAGCGGTGGTTACGCAGTATTTT. This rearrangement joins TRBV6-2 or TRBV6-3 to TRBJ2-3, with 11 nucleotides matching TRBD2. Germline loops: CDR1 MNHEY, CDR2 SVGEGT. This CDR3 comprises 14 residues. V lost 5 bases to trimming and J lost 8 bases; unmatched junction nucleotides: 6.

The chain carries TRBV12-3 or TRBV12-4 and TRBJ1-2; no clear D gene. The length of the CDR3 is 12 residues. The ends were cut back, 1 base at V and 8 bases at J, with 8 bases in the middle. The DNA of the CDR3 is TGTGCCAGCAGTTTAGGACGAATAGGCTACACCTTC. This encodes CASSLGRIGYTF.

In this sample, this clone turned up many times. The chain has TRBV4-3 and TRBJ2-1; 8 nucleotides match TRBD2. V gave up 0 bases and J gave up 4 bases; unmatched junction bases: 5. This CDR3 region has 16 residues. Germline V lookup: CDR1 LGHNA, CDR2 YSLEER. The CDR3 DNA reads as TGCGCCAGCAGCCAAGATTCCAGCGGGGGATACAATGAGCAGTTCTTC. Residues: CASSQDSSGGYNEQFF.

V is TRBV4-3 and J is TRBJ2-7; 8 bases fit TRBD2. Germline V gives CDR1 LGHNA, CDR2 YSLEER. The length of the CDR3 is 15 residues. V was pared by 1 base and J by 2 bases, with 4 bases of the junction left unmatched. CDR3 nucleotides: TGCGCCAGCAGCCAAGTGGGGCGGGGGGCCTACGAGCAGTACTTC. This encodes CASSQVGRGAYEQYF.

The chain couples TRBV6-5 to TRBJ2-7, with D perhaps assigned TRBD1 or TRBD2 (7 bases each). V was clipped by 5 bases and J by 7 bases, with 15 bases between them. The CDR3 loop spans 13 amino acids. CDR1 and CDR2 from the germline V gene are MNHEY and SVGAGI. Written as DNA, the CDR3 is TGTGCCAGCAGTCCCCCGCAGGGGGGGGAGCAGTACTTC. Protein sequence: CASSPPQGGEQYF.

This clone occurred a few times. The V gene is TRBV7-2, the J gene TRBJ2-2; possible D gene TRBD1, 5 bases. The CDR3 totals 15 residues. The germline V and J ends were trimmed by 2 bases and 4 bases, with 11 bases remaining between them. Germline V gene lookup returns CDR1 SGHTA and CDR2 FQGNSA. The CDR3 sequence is CASSLLGPGTGELFF. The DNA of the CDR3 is TGTGCCAGCAGCTTATTGGGGCCGGGCACCGGGGAGCTGTTTTTT.

The CDR3 here is CASGVGGLGETQYF. The CDR3 bases are TGTGCCAGCGGAGTGGGGGGGCTTGGAGAGACCCAGTACTTC. The chain links TRBV11-2 to TRBJ2-5, with D maybe TRBD2 (7 bases). The CDR3 is 14 residues long. Deletions cut 8 bases from V and 4 bases from J, with 17 bases between. CDR1 SGHAT and CDR2 FQNNGV come from the germline V gene.

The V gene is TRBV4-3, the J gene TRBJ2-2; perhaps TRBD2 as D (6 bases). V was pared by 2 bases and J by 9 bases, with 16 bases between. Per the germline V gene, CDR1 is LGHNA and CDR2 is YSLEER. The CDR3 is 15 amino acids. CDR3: CASSQFYGGLWELFF. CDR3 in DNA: TGCGCCAGCAGCCAATTTTACGGGGGTCTTTGGGAGCTGTTTTTT.

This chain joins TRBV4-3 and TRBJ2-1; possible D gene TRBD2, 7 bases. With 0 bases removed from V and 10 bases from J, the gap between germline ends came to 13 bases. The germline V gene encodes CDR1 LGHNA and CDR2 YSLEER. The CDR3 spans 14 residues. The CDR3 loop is CASSQDRRGGEQFF. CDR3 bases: TGCGCCAGCAGCCAAGATCGGAGGGGGGGGGAGCAGTTCTTC.

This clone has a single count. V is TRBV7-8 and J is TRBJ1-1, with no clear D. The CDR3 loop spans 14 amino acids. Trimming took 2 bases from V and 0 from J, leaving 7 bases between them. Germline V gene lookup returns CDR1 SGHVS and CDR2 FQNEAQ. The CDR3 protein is CASSLRGMNTEAFF. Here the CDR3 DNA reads TGTGCCAGCAGCTTACGCGGAATGAACACTGAAGCTTTCTTT.

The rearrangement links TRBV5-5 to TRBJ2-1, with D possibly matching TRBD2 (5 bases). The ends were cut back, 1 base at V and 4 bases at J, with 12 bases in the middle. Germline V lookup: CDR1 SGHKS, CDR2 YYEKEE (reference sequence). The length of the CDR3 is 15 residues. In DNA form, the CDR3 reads TGTGCCAGCAGCTTGTCCCAAGGCGGGTACAATGAGCAGTTCTTC. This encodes CASSLSQGGYNEQFF.

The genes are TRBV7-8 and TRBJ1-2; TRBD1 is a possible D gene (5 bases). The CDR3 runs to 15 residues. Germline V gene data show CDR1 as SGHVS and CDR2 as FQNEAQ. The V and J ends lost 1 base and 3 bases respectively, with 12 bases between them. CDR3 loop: CASSLVGGTDYGYTF. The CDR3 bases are TGTGCCAGCAGCTTAGTGGGCGGGACCGACTATGGCTACACCTTC.

This CDR3 reads CASSITGYSNQPQHF. For the CDR3, the DNA is TGTGCCAGTAGTATTACGGGGTATAGCAATCAGCCCCAGCATTTT. This chain joins TRBV19 and TRBJ1-5, with D uncertain. Germline V gene data show CDR1 as LNHDA and CDR2 as SQIVND (reference sequence). The CDR3 has 15 amino acids. Trimming shortened V by 3 bases and J by 0 bases, and 9 bases separated the two germline ends.

CDR3 nucleotide sequence: TGCGCCAGCAGCCCCCAAGGAGGTGAGCAGTTCTTC. Protein sequence: CASSPQGGEQFF. V gene TRBV23-1 combines with J gene TRBJ2-1; D might be TRBD2 (5 bases). TRBV23-1 is given ORF status, its function remaining uncertain. Between the trimmed V and J ends, which lost 6 bases and 9 bases, there was a span of 12 bases. This CDR3 contains 12 residues.